The clone carrying this T cell receptor (beta chain) was seen a handful of times. Its target is not known. This sample was taken from a study of cytomegalovirus exposure and HLA in healthy donors. Study-level background: A prior analysis found roughly 110 million unique TCR beta sequences from around 180 million T cells.

Findings of the study overall: Analyzed later, most CMV-associated TCR beta chains appeared HLA-restricted. Most TCR beta V segments were productive about 87% or about 30% of the time in an earlier analysis.

Trimming took 6 bases from V and 5 from J; bases not matched to a gene: 3. Per germline, CDR1 SGHVS and CDR2 FNYEAQ. The CDR3 has 12 amino acids. Use of 60 Vbeta and 13 Jbeta primers characterized the PCR. Clones were sequenced by immunoSEQ multiplex PCR, and TCRdb holds only the in-frame ones, with some missing. The top ten hold under 6% of the sample, which has about 130,000 clones, roughly 77% seen once. Sample: PBMCs. The sequence came from a middle-aged woman in good health and CMV-seropositive. V usage is TRBV7-6 and J usage is TRBJ2-7, with TRBD2 matching over 8 bases. CDR3 amino acids: CASSHGGDEQYF. As DNA, the CDR3 is TGTGCCAGCAGTCACGGGGGGGACGAGCAGTACTTC.